This is a list of T cell receptor beta chains from one sample in a study of shared clonotypes between healthy human individuals. Here immunoSEQ multiplex PCR was the method, and the copy in TCRdb shows in-frame clones only, minus some. The data contain some 680,000 clones, more than 70% of them seen just once; the ten biggest clones take up roughly 2%. Sequenced input: memory CD4+ T cells sorted from blood. These receptor sequences come from a woman aged 30 to 39 in good health. Both conserved end residues are trimmed from each CDR3. A D gene is named only where the DNA matches it firmly.

j_call,v_call,d_call,cdr3_aa
TRBJ2-5,TRBV7-8,-,ASSSHERRGETQY
TRBJ1-3,TRBV5-6,TRBD1,ASSLTGAGNTIY
TRBJ2-1,TRBV11-2,-,ASSSRGEVGVNEQF
TRBJ1-2,TRBV28,TRBD1,ASRDRGPDYGYT
TRBJ2-2,TRBV28,TRBD2,ASSINSGSGTGELF
TRBJ1-2,TRBV6-5,-,ATYIWHGYT
TRBJ2-7,TRBV28,-,ASSLVMAPYEQY
TRBJ2-1,TRBV30,-,AWSVTGSSYNEQF
TRBJ2-7,TRBV6-5,TRBD2,ASSSSGSRYEQY
TRBJ2-5,TRBV28,TRBD1,ASSSPPGTGGLKTQY
TRBJ2-5,TRBV6-5,-,ASSIGVQQETQY
TRBJ2-2,TRBV6-5,-,ASSLEGWGTGELF
TRBJ1-1,TRBV11-2,TRBD1,ASSRDRERAF
TRBJ2-2,TRBV10-1,-,ASSEGFLAGELF
TRBJ2-3,TRBV10-3,-,AISESQGSGDTQY
TRBJ2-4,TRBV5-1,TRBD1,ASSLADRDDGIQY
TRBJ2-7,TRBV19,TRBD2,ASSTRGGDYEQY
TRBJ1-3,TRBV5-1,TRBD1,ASSPGTDGNTIY
TRBJ2-5,TRBV5-1,TRBD2,ASSLVRASGKETQY
TRBJ1-2,TRBV6-5,-,ASGRGYGYT
TRBJ1-1,TRBV11-2,-,ASSLQVSNTEAF
TRBJ2-1,TRBV5-1,TRBD1,ASSLWSSGQGEQF
TRBJ1-4,TRBV11-2,TRBD1,ASSRQGGKLF
TRBJ2-1,TRBV7-8,TRBD2,ASSLRTSSNEQF
TRBJ2-1,TRBV25-1,-,ASSGGTSSYNEQF
TRBJ2-5,TRBV5-1,TRBD2,ASTPSGGQETQY
TRBJ1-4,TRBV27,TRBD1,ASTKGTGNEKLF
TRBJ1-1,TRBV6-5,-,ASSYYGGTEAF
TRBJ2-5,TRBV4-1,-,ASSQDGWGGQTQY
TRBJ2-7,TRBV30,TRBD2,AWSRLAGGYEQY
TRBJ1-2,TRBV29-1,TRBD1,SAQGGLDYGYT
TRBJ2-7,TRBV18,TRBD2,ASSHAATSRYEQY
TRBJ2-5,TRBV30,-,AWSGWLGTGRETQY
TRBJ1-2,TRBV4-2,-,ASSQDAGRADGYT
TRBJ1-2,TRBV5-1,TRBD1,ASSLVVPGQDGYT
TRBJ2-7,TRBV5-1,TRBD2,ASSFQSSGGYEQY
TRBJ2-2,TRBV2,-,ASRLLASTGELF
TRBJ1-1,TRBV6-6,-,ASSYRVHATEAF
TRBJ2-1,TRBV15,TRBD2,ATSRGTSVSEQF
TRBJ1-5,TRBV10-2,-,ASSEISNQPQH
TRBJ2-6,TRBV28,TRBD2,ASATASGSGANVLT
-,TRBV6-4,TRBD2,GEGEGRVHEQY